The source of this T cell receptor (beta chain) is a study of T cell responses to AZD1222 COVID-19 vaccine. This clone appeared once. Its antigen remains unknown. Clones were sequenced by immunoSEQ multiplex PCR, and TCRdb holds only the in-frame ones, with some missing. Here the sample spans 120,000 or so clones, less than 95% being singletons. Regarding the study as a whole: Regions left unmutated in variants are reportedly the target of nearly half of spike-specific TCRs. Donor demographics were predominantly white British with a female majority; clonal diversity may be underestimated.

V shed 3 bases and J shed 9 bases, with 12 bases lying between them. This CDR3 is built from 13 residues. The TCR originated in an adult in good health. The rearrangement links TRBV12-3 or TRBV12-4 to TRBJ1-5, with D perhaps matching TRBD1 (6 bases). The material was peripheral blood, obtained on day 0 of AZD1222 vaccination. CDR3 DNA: TGTGCCAGCAGTTTGACAGGTGGCAGGCCCCAGCATTTT. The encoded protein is CASSLTGGRPQHF.